This T cell receptor (beta chain) is from a study of graft-versus-host responses after intestinal transplantation. Study at large: All of the recipients had induction that used anti-thymocyte globulin, then tacrolimus and steroids for approximately 3 years.

Regarding the study as a whole: Allograft clonal ratios (graft-versus-host to host-versus-graft) were high in patients who had graft-donor T cell macrochimerism. Ileal or blood samples showed some GvH clones first, and such clones were also found in recipient marrow. The study associated peak circulating GvH clone levels with early post-transplant HvG declines.

In regard to this clone: No antigen is known for it.

The method was immunoSEQ multiplex PCR; TCRdb's version includes in-frame clones alone and lacks a portion of them. The sample contains approximately 120,000 clones, roughly 92% of which appear only once. The CDR3 has 12 amino acids. Trimming removed 7 bases from V and 5 bases from J, with 9 bases in between. The germline CDR1 and CDR2 sequences are SNHLY and FYNNEI. Material: unstimulated CD4+ T cells sorted from spleen or lymph node cells, obtained before intestinal transplant. The sequence was collected from a human donor who received an intestinal transplant. The J gene is TRBJ1-5, the V gene TRBV2; tentative D call: TRBD1 (5 bases). The CDR3 DNA sequence: TGTGCCAGCACGGGGCGGGATCAGCCCCAGCATTTT. This sequence encodes CASTGRDQPQHF.